This T cell receptor (beta chain) was recovered during a study of cytomegalovirus exposure and HLA in healthy donors. In the study overall: In an earlier analysis, some 110 million unique TCR beta sequences were found from 150 million to 200 million T cells.

The study, taken as a whole, reports: Segments of the TCR beta V type were, in most cases, productive about 87% or about 30% of the time in an earlier analysis. Highest at DRB1 and lowest at HLA-C, TCR association rates differed among HLA loci in a later analysis.

The study ran its PCR with 60 Vbeta and 13 Jbeta primers. Clones were sequenced by immunoSEQ multiplex PCR, and TCRdb holds only the in-frame ones, with some missing. This sample has some 150,000 clones; about two thirds occur once, and the top ten carry around 4.2%. This clone has a handful of counts. Its antigen is not identified. One end of the junction is discordant with germline, which a read error may explain. Germline-derived CDR1 and CDR2 are DFQATT and SNEGSKA (reference sequence). This CDR3 region has 10 residues. The source is a man in his sixties in good health and CMV-seronegative. Sequenced: PBMCs. The J gene is TRBJ2-1, the V gene TRBV20-1; weak D call: TRBD2 (6 bases). The CDR3 loop is CSAEPGDSIF. The CDR3, as DNA: TGCAGTGCAGAACCCGGGGACTCGATCTTC.